The entry below gives a single T cell receptor beta chain sequence along with its context. All the people who gave samples were healthy bone marrow donors. The PCR used 60 Vbeta and 13 Jbeta primers. The authors' processing: Later work found tens of millions of unique TCR beta chains, with 9.5 million to 11 million shared. TCRdb's copy holds only in-frame clones and misses some; the assay was immunoSEQ multiplex PCR. V and J calls and clone size are copied from that table; D and trimming were computed from the DNA. The data show about 190,000 clones, roughly 75% seen once. The CDR3 is made up of 13 amino acids. Germline V gives CDR1 SGHNT, CDR2 YYREEE (reference sequence). V dropped 4 bases and J dropped 6 bases, with 12 bases sitting between them. This entry is derived from a study of cytomegalovirus exposure and HLA in healthy donors. About the study: Assignment to the Caucasian-associated ancestry cluster applied to approximately 79% of the approximately 360 genotyped donors.

Material for sequencing was PBMCs. The sequence came from a man aged 25-45 years in good health and CMV-seropositive. V usage is TRBV5-4 and J usage is TRBJ2-3; perhaps TRBD2 as D (6 bases). CDR3 sequence reads: CASSRDFSDTQYF. The CDR3 DNA is TGTGCCAGCAGCCGGGACTTCAGTGATACGCAGTATTTT.